This record concerns one T cell receptor beta chain sequence. This clonotype was seen repeatedly, ten times or more. It lacks a known antigen. No much larger clonotype is one base removed from it; base qualities were not supplied. Stable hyperthyroidism was defined as no progression to ophthalmopathy within 18 months of follow-up. The hyperthyroidism patients were 18 to 65 years old and newly diagnosed, with a disease duration of less than 2 months. Patients were excluded if they had other autoimmune diseases, uncontrolled infections, pregnancy or lactation. Clinical symptoms, serum thyroxine, TRAb, thyroid ultrasound and orbital computed tomography were used for diagnosis. PBMCs were isolated from 7.5 to 10 ml of fresh peripheral blood by Ficoll-Paque density gradient centrifugation. Total RNA was extracted using Trizol reagent, and RNA quality was checked on an Agilent 2100 Bioanalyzer. This specimen belongs to a study of Graves' ophthalmopathy and Graves' hyperthyroidism (dated by TCRdb to 2017 to 2018). A note on the overall study: Peripheral blood was collected at initial diagnosis, before any treatment. In over five hyperthyroidism patients, the T-cell repertoires found in thyroid tissue were compared with those found in blood. To explore V-J signatures that distinguish ophthalmopathy from hyperthyroidism, a discovery set of 100 patients was enrolled, made up of some 41 with ophthalmopathy and some 56 with stable hyperthyroidism. In total, 120 to 150 blood samples were TCR-sequenced: around 42 ophthalmopathy, some 80 hyperthyroidism and about 17 hyperthyroidism-to-ophthalmopathy patients. The study used TCR beta repertoire signatures to distinguish Graves' ophthalmopathy from Graves' hyperthyroidism and to predict progression to ophthalmopathy. For independent validation, a separate cohort was made up of approximately 19 hyperthyroidism patients plus 17 patients who later progressed from hyperthyroidism to ophthalmopathy. Following sample collection, hyperthyroidism patients were given methimazole at a starting dose of 30 mg daily, and ophthalmopathy patients were given high-dose intravenous methylprednisolone. For training and testing, the roughly 97 patients in the discovery cohort were randomly divided in a 7:3 ratio.

The CDR3, from cysteine to phenylalanine, totals 15 residues. Here the CDR3 DNA is all that survives: 45 bases in frame from base 1. The V and J ends are trimmed by 0 bases and 7 bases, leaving 10 bases between them. Based on the germline V gene, the CDR1 and CDR2 sequences are MNHEY and SVGEGT. Study-wide conclusions, independent of this receptor: No statistical method was used to predetermine the sample size, and group allocation was not hidden from the investigators. In validation, the model predicted ophthalmopathy progression with 70.59% sensitivity and 72% to 80% specificity; around twelve predicted patients were CT-confirmed with GO in a median of about 6.1 months. Most expanded thyroid clonotypes with frequency above 0.001 were also detected in blood, suggesting blood repertoires may reflect the thyroid immune response. In cross-validation, the 13-signature model distinguished ophthalmopathy from stable hyperthyroidism with about 90% sensitivity and approximately 81% specificity, and in the test set the corresponding values were approximately 80% and 68%.

TCR beta CDR3 regions were amplified from RNA transcripts for repertoire sequencing. HTBI primers and the Qiagen OneStep RT-PCR kit were used in a first-round RT-PCR, which was followed by a second-round multiplex PCR, size selection and purification. Libraries were sequenced paired-end with 100 bp reads on an Illumina HiSeq2000. The published analysis was carried out like this. SOAPnuke was used to process the reads, removing any read that contained adapters or uncalled bases, had a mean Phred below 15, or lacked an exact match to the constant primer or identifier. COPE v1.2.5 was used to merge high-quality paired reads. Each unique nucleotide sequence was treated as a clonotype, and MiTCR v1.1 was used to align the clonotypes to the IMGT TRB V, D and J references. The analysis was limited to V-J combinations with a frequency above 0.0001, which together covered 99% to 99.2% of the repertoires. For each V-J combination, a TCR clonal expansion and chaos score was defined as the ratio of F50 clonal expansion to chaos observed in the TCRdist matrix. Features were reduced by Welch's t-statistics and random forest to approximately 13 V-J combinations, which fed a naive Bayes classifier. The similarity between thyroid and blood repertoires was quantified using the Morisita-Horn index. The public reads were reprocessed in TCRdb via fastp at Q25 and MiXCR, keeping in-frame beta chains. When rows share a CDR3 protein, they turn into one entry using the most common DNA and genes. The V and J calls reflect TCRdb's pipeline rather than the authors' work. Within this sample are about 380,000 distinct CDR3 sequences, with roughly 14% of them counted one time only. The leading ten clones occupy roughly 7% of the sample.

This sequence was found in a woman aged 18-29 years with stable Graves' hyperthyroidism. Donor details come from another sample of the same person, matched by shared clones. The rearranged segments are TRBV6-2 or TRBV6-3 and TRBJ1-6; the D region possibly corresponds to TRBD1 (5 bases align). Sequencing used peripheral blood. The DNA reads as follows: TGTGCCAGCAGTTACTCGTTGACAGCAAATTCACCCCTCCACTTT. The resulting protein is CASSYSLTANSPLHF.